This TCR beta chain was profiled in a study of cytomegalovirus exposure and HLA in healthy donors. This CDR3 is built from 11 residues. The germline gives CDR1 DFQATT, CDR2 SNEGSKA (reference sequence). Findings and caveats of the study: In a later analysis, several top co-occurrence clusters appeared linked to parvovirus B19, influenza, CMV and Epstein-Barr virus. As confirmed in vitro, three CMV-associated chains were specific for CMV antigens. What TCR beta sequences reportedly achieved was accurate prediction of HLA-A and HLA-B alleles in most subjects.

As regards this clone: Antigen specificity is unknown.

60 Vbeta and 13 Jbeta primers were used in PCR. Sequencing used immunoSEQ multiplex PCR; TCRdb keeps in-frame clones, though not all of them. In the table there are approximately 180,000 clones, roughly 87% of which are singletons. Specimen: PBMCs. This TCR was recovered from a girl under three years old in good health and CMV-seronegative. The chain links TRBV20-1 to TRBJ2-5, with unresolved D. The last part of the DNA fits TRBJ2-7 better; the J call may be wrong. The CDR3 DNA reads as TGCAGTGCTAGTCGGTCCTACGAGCAGTACTTC. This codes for CSASRSYEQYF.